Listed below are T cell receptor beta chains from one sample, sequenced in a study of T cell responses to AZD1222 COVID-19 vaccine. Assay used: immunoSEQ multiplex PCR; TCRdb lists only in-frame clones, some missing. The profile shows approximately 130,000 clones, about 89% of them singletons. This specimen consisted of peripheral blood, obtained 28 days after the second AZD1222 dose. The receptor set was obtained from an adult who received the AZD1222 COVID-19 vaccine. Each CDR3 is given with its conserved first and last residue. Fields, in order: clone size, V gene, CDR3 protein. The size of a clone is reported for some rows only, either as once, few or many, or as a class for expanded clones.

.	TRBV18	CASSPQGPIGEAFF
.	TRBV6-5	CASSPDQGARQPQHF
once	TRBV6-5	CASSWTGKETEAFF
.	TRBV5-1	CASSLSAGGIPDTQYF
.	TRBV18	CASLAGQNNEQFF
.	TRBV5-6	CASSLYGTDGYTF
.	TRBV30	CAWAGFEDTQYF
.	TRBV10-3	CAISESTGAEETQYF
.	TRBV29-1	CSVDQKGIETQYF
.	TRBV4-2	CASSQGLASYEQYF
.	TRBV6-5	CASSYSGGEAYEQYF
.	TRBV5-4	CASSTRTPGNTIYF
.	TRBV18	CASSPMDGQANYGYTF
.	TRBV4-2	CASSQDPGPNSGNTIYF
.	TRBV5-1	CASSPWQGRPGQETQYF
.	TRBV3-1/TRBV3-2	CASRPQNTGELFF
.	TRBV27	CASSQGQGFTEAFF
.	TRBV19	CASSPSYPGTNTEAFF
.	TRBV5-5	CASSLLLAGGEQFF
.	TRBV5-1	CASSLESPPTRAFF
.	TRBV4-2	CASSQDRGPIKETQYF
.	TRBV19	CASSIRTNTGELFF
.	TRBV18	CASSPQGASGNTEAFF
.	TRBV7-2	CASSPRTLTDTQYF
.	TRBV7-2	CASSLVGQRSNQPQHF
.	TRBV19	CASSILSGGAQPQHF
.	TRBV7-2	CASSYGGLAAQYF
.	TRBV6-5	CASRPDRSNQPQHF
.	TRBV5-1	CASSSQGGIYEQYF
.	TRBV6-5	CASSTTGTGNNEQFF
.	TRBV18	CASSPTASPYEQYF
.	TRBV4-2	CASSQQGPPLYSNQPQHF
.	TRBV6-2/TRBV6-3	CASSYSDRVYGYTF
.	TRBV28	CASFGTGDNYGYTF